The 27 T cell receptor beta chains listed next were all sequenced from one sample in a study of blood T cell repertoires in COVID-19. The method was immunoSEQ multiplex PCR; TCRdb's version includes in-frame clones alone and lacks a portion of them. The table has roughly 330,000 clones, over 70% seen once. Sequencing input: peripheral blood. These receptors were collected from a woman between 45 and 60 years old with acute or convalescent COVID-19.

The chain couples TRBV7-9 to TRBJ2-1; TRBD2 agrees at 10 bases. CDR1 and CDR2 from the germline V gene are SEHNR and FQNEAQ (reference sequence). With 1 base clipped from V and 8 bases from J, the junction kept 5 bases outside the gene matches. This CDR3 is 15 amino acids long. CDR3 nucleotides: TGTGCCAGCAGCTTAGTCAGCGGGGGGGCCTATGAGCAGTTCTTC. As protein: CASSLVSGGAYEQFF.

V is TRBV6-5 and J is TRBJ1-1; D perhaps matches TRBD1 (5 bases). Germline lookup yields CDR1 MNHEY and CDR2 SVGAGI. V was trimmed by 5 bases and J by 2 bases, leaving 12 bases between them. CDR3 size: 14 residues. CDR3 amino acids: CASSRRGGNTEAFF. In nucleotides, the CDR3 is TGTGCCAGCAGTAGAAGGGGAGGCAACACTGAAGCTTTCTTT.

The chain has TRBV9 and TRBJ2-1; a weak D match, TRBD2 (5 bases). With 4 bases removed from V and 5 bases from J, the gap between germline ends came to 16 bases. The CDR3 spans 15 residues. Germline V gives CDR1 SGDLS, CDR2 YYNGEE. CDR3 in DNA: TGTGCCAGCAGCCCCCTTTGGGGAGTCAACAATGAGCAGTTCTTC. Its translation: CASSPLWGVNNEQFF.

In the case of this clone: Within the sample, other DNA sequences also encode this same CDR3. This chain uses TRBV30 with TRBJ1-5; D gene unclear. Germline V gene sequence: CDR1 GTSNPN, CDR2 SVGIG (reference sequence). The CDR3 runs to 13 residues. The V end was cut by 2 bases, the J end by 1 base, with 6 bases between. The CDR3 is CAWSPGSNQPQHF. As DNA, the CDR3 is TGTGCCTGGAGTCCGGGAAGCAATCAGCCCCAGCATTTT.

The chain recombines TRBV10-3 with TRBJ1-4, with 8 bases aligning to TRBD1. Germline V gene sequence: CDR1 ENHRY, CDR2 SYGVKD. The CDR3 totals 15 residues. Trimming removed 4 bases from V and 5 bases from J; junction bases left unmatched: 6. CDR3 loop: CAISGGTGGNEKLFF. The CDR3, as DNA: TGTGCCATCAGTGGGGGGACAGGCGGAAATGAAAAACTGTTTTTT.

V usage is TRBV5-8 and J usage is TRBJ2-2, with 10 bases matching TRBD2. The CDR3 covers 20 residues. J was trimmed by 3 bases and V by 2 bases; bases with no gene match: 16. In germline, CDR1 is SGHTS, CDR2 YDEGEE. CDR3: CASSFTLGGLAGEYTGELFF. DNA for the CDR3: TGTGCCAGCAGCTTCACTTTGGGAGGCCTAGCGGGAGAGTACACCGGGGAGCTGTTTTTT.

This clone was observed at least ten times. The chain recombines TRBV7-9 with TRBJ2-5; D is possibly TRBD1 (6 bases). V was shortened by 3 bases and J by 1 base, with 15 bases between the two germline ends. CDR1 and CDR2 from the germline V gene are SEHNR and FQNEAQ (reference sequence). The CDR3 sequence is 16 residues long. CDR3 loop: CASSFGAGTLQETQYF. The CDR3 DNA sequence: TGTGCCAGCAGCTTCGGAGCCGGGACACTCCAAGAGACCCAGTACTTC.

The DNA for the CDR3 is TGTGCCAGCAGCCATAGAGGCACTGAAGCTTTCTTT. Translation: CASSHRGTEAFF. The genes are TRBV7-8 and TRBJ1-1; D gene unclear. Trimming removed 5 bases from V and 4 bases from J, with 8 bases in between. Germline V gene lookup returns CDR1 SGHVS and CDR2 FQNEAQ. The CDR3 spans 12 residues. Full variable domain (rest looked up from reference TRBV7-8 and TRBJ1-1): GAGVSQSPRYKVAKRGQDVALRCDPISGHVSLFWYQQALGQGPEFLTYFQNEAQLDKSGLPSDRFFAERPEGSVSTLKIQRTQQEDSAVYLCASSHRGTEAFFGQGTRLTVV.

V and J are TRBV5-1 and TRBJ2-3, with D possibly matching TRBD1 (5 bases). The V and J ends lost 5 bases and 3 bases respectively, with 10 bases between them. This CDR3 has 13 residues. Germline CDR1 SGHRS, CDR2 YFSETQ. The CDR3, as DNA: TGCGCCAGCAGACCCAGGGTAACAGATACGCAGTATTTT. Translating it yields CASRPRVTDTQYF.

V and J are TRBV11-3 and TRBJ2-5; weak D call: TRBD2 (5 bases). The CDR3 sequence is 15 residues long. The germline V gene encodes CDR1 SGHNT and CDR2 YENEEA. Between the trimmed V and J ends, which lost 5 bases and 5 bases, there was a span of 18 bases. The CDR3 here is CASSRTFGDRETQYF. The CDR3, as DNA: TGTGCCAGCAGCCGCACTTTCGGGGATCGGGAGACCCAGTACTTC.

This sequence joins TRBV5-1 and TRBJ1-2; D is possibly TRBD1 (5 bases). V gave up 4 bases and J gave up 5 bases, with 12 bases separating them. The CDR3 is 13 amino acids. Germline lookup yields CDR1 SGHRS and CDR2 YFSETQ. In DNA, the CDR3 is TGCGCCAGCAGCCTGGACGGGGGGTATGGCTACACCTTC. Translation gives CASSLDGGYGYTF.

The chain is built from TRBV6-6 and TRBJ2-3; 10 bases align to TRBD2. CDR1 is MNHNY and CDR2 is SVGAGI in the germline V gene (reference sequence). Trimming took 6 bases from V and 7 from J; bases not matched to a gene: 16. CDR3 length: 17 residues. The CDR3 is CASSRGATSGPRYTQYF. The CDR3 coding sequence is TGTGCCAGCAGCCGAGGGGCGACTAGCGGGCCTCGTTATACGCAGTATTTT.

This rearrangement joins TRBV10-3 to TRBJ2-7; 11 bases map to TRBD1. CDR1 is ENHRY and CDR2 is SYGVKD in the germline V gene. This CDR3 contains 14 residues. Trimming at V came to 6 bases and at J to 5 bases, leaving 6 bases not matched to a gene. CDR3 loop: CAIRSGQGVHEQYF. CDR3 DNA sequence: TGTGCCATCAGATCGGGACAGGGGGTCCACGAGCAGTACTTC.

This clone was counted a few times. V and J are TRBV14 and TRBJ2-3; D uncertain. Germline V lookup: CDR1 SGHDN, CDR2 FVKESK. The CDR3 contains 16 residues. The V gene lost 5 bases and the J gene lost 0 bases, with 15 bases spanning the gap. CDR3 DNA: TGTGCCAGCAGCTCCCTAGGAGCGACTAGCACAGATACGCAGTATTTT. This sequence encodes CASSSLGATSTDTQYF.

The chain links TRBV12-3 or TRBV12-4 to TRBJ2-3, with D tentatively TRBD1 (5 bases). This CDR3 spans 12 amino acids. The germline V and J ends were trimmed by 5 bases and 6 bases, with 9 bases remaining between them. CDR3 protein: CASSIQADTQYF. The CDR3 region has the DNA TGTGCCAGCAGTATACAGGCGGATACGCAGTATTTT.

This clone has a handful of counts. The chain has TRBV7-2 and TRBJ1-2; TRBD1 matches 7 bases. V lost 5 bases and J lost 1; bases outside the gene matches: 7. Germline V CDR1 and CDR2: SGHTA, FQGNSA. CDR3 length: 15 amino acids. For the CDR3, the DNA is TGTGCCAGCAGCCGGTCACAGGGGAATAACTATGGCTACACCTTC. This codes for CASSRSQGNNYGYTF.

This clone was seen a single time. This chain links TRBV6-5 with TRBJ2-1; D is unclear. Germline V lookup: CDR1 MNHEY, CDR2 SVGAGI. Trimming took off 11 bases at V and 7 bases at J, with 18 bases between the two ends. This CDR3 comprises 13 residues. The DNA of the CDR3 is TGTGCCCTTCGAAACGATCTGAGGAATGAGCAGTTCTTC. Amino acids: CALRNDLRNEQFF.

This clone was detected only once. The chain is built from TRBV18 and TRBJ2-5; 9 bases are a match to TRBD1. Germline V gene data show CDR1 as KGHSH and CDR2 as LQKENI. The CDR3 has 14 amino acids. Unmatched junction bases numbered 1, after V lost 1 base and J lost 4 bases. This CDR3 reads CASSPQQGAETQYF. CDR3 in DNA: TGTGCCAGCTCACCACAACAGGGGGCAGAGACCCAGTACTTC.

On this clone: Other DNA sequences from this sample encode an identical CDR3 as well. The rearrangement links TRBV18 to TRBJ1-2; D remains unclear. Germline CDR1 reads KGHSH; CDR2 reads LQKENI. The CDR3 extends over 13 amino acids. Trimming left V 9 bases short and J 4 bases short, with 15 bases between. CDR3 sequence reads: CASSREQSYGYTF. In nucleotides, the CDR3 is TGTGCCAGTTCTCGGGAACAGAGCTATGGCTACACCTTC.

J is TRBJ2-1 and V is TRBV5-6; 10 bases are shared with TRBD1. The CDR3 contains 15 residues. After removal of 4 bases from V and 5 bases from J, the junction contained 6 bases not matched to a gene. Germline CDR1 SGHDT, CDR2 YYEEEE. The chain's CDR3 is CASSPGTGVDNEQFF. The CDR3 DNA follows: TGTGCCAGCAGCCCCGGGACAGGGGTGGACAATGAGCAGTTCTTC.

The genes are TRBV5-1 and TRBJ1-2; TRBD1 agrees at 9 bases. The J segment lost 12 bases and the V segment lost 2 bases, leaving 14 bases of the junction unmatched. Germline CDR1 SGHRS, CDR2 YFSETQ. CDR3 length: 15 residues. CDR3 DNA sequence: TGCGCCAGCAGCTTATCCGGGACAGGGAAAAACCAGGACACCTTC. Amino acids: CASSLSGTGKNQDTF.

This chain links TRBV4-1 with TRBJ1-1; TRBD1 agrees at 8 bases. The V and J ends lost 3 bases and 7 bases, in that order; junction bases with no gene match: 10. Germline V gene lookup returns CDR1 MGHRA and CDR2 YSYEKL. The CDR3 has 15 residues. CDR3 DNA: TGCGCCAGCAGCCAGAGACCCAGACAGGGGAGTGAAGCTTTCTTT. Translating it yields CASSQRPRQGSEAFF.

The sample holds many counts of this clone. This rearrangement joins TRBV7-2 to TRBJ2-1, with TRBD2 identical over 9 bases. This CDR3 is built from 17 residues. Germline V lookup: CDR1 SGHTA, CDR2 FQGNSA. J gave up 6 bases and V 5 bases, and 14 bases lay outside the gene matches. The CDR3 here is CASSLTSGPRSGNEQFF. The CDR3 DNA is TGTGCCAGCAGCCTAACTAGCGGGCCGCGCTCCGGCAATGAGCAGTTCTTC.

This chain joins TRBV9 and TRBJ2-7; D not resolved. This CDR3 is built from 14 residues. V lost 4 bases to trimming and J lost 0 bases, with 11 bases between them. Germline V gives CDR1 SGDLS, CDR2 YYNGEE. The CDR3 loop is CASSMSWSSYEQYF. In nucleotides, the CDR3 is TGTGCCAGCAGCATGAGCTGGAGCTCCTACGAGCAGTACTTC.

This chain connects TRBV2 to TRBJ1-5; 8 nucleotides line up with TRBD1. The junction had 9 bases not matched to a gene; V was cut back by 7 bases and J by 7 bases. Germline V gene data show CDR1 as SNHLY and CDR2 as FYNNEI. The CDR3 has 14 residues. The CDR3 DNA follows: TGTGCCAGCACCCTGGAAGGGGACAGGCAGCCCCAGCATTTT. Translation gives CASTLEGDRQPQHF.

This chain uses TRBV29-1 with TRBJ1-1; D uncertain. V was cut by 4 bases and J by 4 bases, with 10 bases left in between. The CDR3 totals 12 residues. The germline V gene encodes CDR1 SQVTM and CDR2 ANQGSEA. The CDR3 nucleotides are TGCAGCGTTGTTTTCGGGAGCACTGAAGCTTTCTTT. As protein: CSVVFGSTEAFF. The whole variable domain, remainder taken from reference TRBV29-1 and TRBJ1-1, is SAVISQKPSRDICQRGTSLTIQCQVDSQVTMMFWYRQQPGQSLTLIATANQGSEATYESGFVIDKFPISRPNLTFSTLTVSNMSPEDSSIYLCSVVFGSTEAFFGQGTRLTVV.

A word on this clone: The same CDR3 can be traced to other DNA sequences in this sample. The chain couples TRBV29-1 to TRBJ1-3; D not certain. Germline assignment: CDR1 SQVTM and CDR2 ANQGSEA. CDR3 length equals 13 residues. With 1 base removed from V and 2 bases from J, the gap between germline ends came to 6 bases. The CDR3 here is CSVEGTAGNTIYF. CDR3 DNA sequence: TGCAGCGTTGAAGGGACTGCTGGAAACACCATATATTTT.